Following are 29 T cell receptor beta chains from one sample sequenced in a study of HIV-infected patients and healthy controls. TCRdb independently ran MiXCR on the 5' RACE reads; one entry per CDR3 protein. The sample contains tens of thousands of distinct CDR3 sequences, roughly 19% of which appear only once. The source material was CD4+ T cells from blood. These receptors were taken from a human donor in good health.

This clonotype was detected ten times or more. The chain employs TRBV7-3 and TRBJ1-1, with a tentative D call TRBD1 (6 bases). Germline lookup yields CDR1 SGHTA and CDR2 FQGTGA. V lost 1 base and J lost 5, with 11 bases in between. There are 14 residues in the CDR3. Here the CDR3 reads CASSLIGGETEAFF. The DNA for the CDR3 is TGTGCCAGCAGCTTAATAGGGGGAGAGACTGAAGCTTTCTTT.

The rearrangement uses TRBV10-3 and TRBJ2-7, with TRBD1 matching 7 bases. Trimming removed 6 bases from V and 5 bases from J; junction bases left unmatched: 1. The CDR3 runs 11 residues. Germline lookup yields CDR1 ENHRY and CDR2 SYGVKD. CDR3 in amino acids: CAIRQGDEQYF. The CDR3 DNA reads TGTGCCATCAGGCAGGGGGACGAGCAGTACTTC.

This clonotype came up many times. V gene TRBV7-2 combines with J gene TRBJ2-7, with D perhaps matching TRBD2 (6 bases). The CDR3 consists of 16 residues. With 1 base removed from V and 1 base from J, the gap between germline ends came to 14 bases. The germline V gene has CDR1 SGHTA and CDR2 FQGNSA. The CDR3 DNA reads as TGTGCCAGCAGCTTAGTTACGTCTGGAGGGTCCTACGAGCAGTACTTC. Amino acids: CASSLVTSGGSYEQYF. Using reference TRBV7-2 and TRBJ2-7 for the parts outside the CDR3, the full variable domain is GAGVSQSPSNKVTEKGKDVELRCDPISGHTALYWYRQSLGQGLEFLIYFQGNSAPDKSGLPSDRFSAERTGGSVSTLTIQRTQQEDSAVYLCASSLVTSGGSYEQYFGPGTRLTVT.

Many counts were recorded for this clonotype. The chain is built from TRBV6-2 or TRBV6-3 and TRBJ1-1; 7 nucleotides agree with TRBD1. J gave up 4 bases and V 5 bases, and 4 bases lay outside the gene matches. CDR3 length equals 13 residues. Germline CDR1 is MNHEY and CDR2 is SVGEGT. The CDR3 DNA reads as TGTGCCAGCAGTACCGGGACAGTCACTGAAGCTTTCTTT. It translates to CASSTGTVTEAFF.

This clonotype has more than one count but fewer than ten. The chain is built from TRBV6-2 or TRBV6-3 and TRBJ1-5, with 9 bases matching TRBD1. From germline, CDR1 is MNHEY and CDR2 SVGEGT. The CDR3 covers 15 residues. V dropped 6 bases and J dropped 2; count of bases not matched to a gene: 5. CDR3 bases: TGTGCCAGCAGACCACAGGGGGCTGGCAATCAGCCCCAGCATTTT. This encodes CASRPQGAGNQPQHF.

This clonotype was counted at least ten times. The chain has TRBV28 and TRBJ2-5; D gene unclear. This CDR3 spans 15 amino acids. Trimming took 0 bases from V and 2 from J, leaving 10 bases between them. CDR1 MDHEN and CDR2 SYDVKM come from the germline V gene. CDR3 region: CASSLWKAEQETQYF. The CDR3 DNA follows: TGTGCCAGCAGTTTATGGAAGGCCGAGCAAGAGACCCAGTACTTC.

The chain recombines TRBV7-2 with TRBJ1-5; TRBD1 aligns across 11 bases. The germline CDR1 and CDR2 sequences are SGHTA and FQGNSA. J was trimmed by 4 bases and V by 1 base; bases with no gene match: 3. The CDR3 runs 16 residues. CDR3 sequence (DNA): TGTGCCAGCAGCTTAGTTGGGACAGGGGGAAATCAGCCCCAGCATTTT. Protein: CASSLVGTGGNQPQHF.

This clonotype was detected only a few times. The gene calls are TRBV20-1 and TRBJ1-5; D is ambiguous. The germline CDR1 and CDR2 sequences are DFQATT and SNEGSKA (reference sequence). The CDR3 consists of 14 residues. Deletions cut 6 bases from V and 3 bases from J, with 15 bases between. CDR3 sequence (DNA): TGCAGTGCAAATAGCGGCCTAGTCAATCAGCCCCAGCATTTT. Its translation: CSANSGLVNQPQHF.

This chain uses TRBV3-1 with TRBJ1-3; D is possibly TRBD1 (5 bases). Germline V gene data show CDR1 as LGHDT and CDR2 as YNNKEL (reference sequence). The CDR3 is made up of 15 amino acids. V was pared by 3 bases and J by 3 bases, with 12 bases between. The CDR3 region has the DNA TGTGCCAGCAGCCACCCCCGAGGGGTTGGAAACACCATATATTTT. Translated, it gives CASSHPRGVGNTIYF. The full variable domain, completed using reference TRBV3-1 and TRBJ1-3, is DTAVSQTPKYLVTQMGNDKSIKCEQNLGHDTMYWYKQDSKKFLKIMFSYNNKELIINETVPNRFSPKSPDKAHLNLHINSLELGDSAVYFCASSHPRGVGNTIYFGEGSWLTVV.

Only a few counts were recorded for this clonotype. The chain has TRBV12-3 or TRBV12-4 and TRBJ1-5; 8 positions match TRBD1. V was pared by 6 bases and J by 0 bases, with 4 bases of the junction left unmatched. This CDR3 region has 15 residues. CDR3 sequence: CASSRTGISNQPQHF. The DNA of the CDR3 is TGTGCCAGCAGCCGGACAGGGATTAGCAATCAGCCCCAGCATTTT.

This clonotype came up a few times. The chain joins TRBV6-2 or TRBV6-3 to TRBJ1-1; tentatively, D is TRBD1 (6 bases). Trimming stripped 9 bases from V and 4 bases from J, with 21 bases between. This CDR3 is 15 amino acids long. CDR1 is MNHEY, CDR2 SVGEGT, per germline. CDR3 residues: CASRSGGRFRTEAFF. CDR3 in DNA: TGTGCCAGTCGCTCGGGGGGGCGGTTTCGCACTGAAGCTTTCTTT.

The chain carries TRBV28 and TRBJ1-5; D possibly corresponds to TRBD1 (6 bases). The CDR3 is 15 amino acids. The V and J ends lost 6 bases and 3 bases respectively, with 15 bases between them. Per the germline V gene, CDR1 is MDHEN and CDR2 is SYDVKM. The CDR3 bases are TGTGCCAGCAGCCGCCGGGGGGCTCACAATCAGCCCCAGCATTTT. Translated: CASSRRGAHNQPQHF.

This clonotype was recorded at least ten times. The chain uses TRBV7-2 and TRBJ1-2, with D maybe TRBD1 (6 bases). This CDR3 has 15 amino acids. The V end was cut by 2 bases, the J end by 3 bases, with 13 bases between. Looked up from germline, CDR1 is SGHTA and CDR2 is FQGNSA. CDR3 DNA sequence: TGTGCCAGCAGCTTAAGAGGGGGAAGGGACTATGGCTACACCTTC. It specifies CASSLRGGRDYGYTF.

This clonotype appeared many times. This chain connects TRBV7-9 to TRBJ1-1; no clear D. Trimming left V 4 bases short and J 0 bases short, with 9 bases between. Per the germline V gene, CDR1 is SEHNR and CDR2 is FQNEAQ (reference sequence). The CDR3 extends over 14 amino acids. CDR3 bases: TGTGCCAGCAGCTCCGGACGGATGAACACTGAAGCTTTCTTT. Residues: CASSSGRMNTEAFF.

CDR3 in DNA: TGTGCCAGCAGCTTATTGGGACTAGGGAACGAGCAGTACTTC. It codes for CASSLLGLGNEQYF. The chain employs TRBV11-2 and TRBJ2-7; the match to TRBD2 covers 8 bases. Germline V gene data show CDR1 as SGHAT and CDR2 as FQNNGV. The CDR3 sequence is 14 residues long. V gave up 2 bases and J gave up 5 bases; unmatched junction bases: 5.

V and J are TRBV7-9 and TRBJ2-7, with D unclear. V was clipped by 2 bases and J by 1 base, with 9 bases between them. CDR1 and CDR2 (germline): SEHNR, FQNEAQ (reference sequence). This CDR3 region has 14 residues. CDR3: CASSLHWDSYEQYF. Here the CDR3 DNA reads TGTGCCAGCAGCTTACATTGGGATTCCTACGAGCAGTACTTC. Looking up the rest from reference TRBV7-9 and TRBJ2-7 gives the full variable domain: DTGVSQNPRHKITKRGQNVTFRCDPISEHNRLYWYRQTLGQGPEFLTYFQNEAQLEKSRLLSDRFSAERPKGSFSTLEIQRTEQGDSAMYLCASSLHWDSYEQYFGPGTRLTVT.

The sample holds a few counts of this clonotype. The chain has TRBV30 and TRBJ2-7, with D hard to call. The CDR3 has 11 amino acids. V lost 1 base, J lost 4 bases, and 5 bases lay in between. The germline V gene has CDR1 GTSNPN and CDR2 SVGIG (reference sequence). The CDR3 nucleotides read TGTGCCTGGAGTGAATATTACGAGCAGTACTTC. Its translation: CAWSEYYEQYF.

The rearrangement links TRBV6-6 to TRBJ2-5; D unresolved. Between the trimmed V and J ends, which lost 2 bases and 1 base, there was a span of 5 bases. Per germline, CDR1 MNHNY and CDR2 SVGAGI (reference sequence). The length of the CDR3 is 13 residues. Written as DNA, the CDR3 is TGTGCCAGCAGTTACGGCAGCCAAGAGACCCAGTACTTC. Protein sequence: CASSYGSQETQYF.

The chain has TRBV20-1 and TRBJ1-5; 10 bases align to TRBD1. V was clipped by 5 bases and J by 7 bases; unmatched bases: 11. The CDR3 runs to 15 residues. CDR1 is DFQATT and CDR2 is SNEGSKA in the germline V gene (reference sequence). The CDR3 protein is CSAQVKTGGGQPQHF. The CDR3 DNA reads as TGCAGTGCTCAGGTTAAGACAGGGGGCGGGCAGCCCCAGCATTTT.

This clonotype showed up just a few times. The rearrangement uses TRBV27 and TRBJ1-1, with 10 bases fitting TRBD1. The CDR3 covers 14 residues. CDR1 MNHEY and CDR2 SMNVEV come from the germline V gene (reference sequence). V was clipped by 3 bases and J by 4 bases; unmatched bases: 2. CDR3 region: CASSFGDRGTEAFF. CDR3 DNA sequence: TGTGCCAGCAGTTTCGGGGACAGGGGCACTGAAGCTTTCTTT.

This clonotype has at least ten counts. The CDR3 DNA reads TGCAGTGCTAGAGATCGACAGGGGGAGGGGGAAAAACTGTTTTTT. Encoded protein: CSARDRQGEGEKLFF. The chain combines TRBV20-1 with TRBJ1-4; 9 bases line up with TRBD1. V gave up 0 bases and J gave up 8 bases; unmatched junction bases: 7. The germline V gene has CDR1 DFQATT and CDR2 SNEGSKA (reference sequence). This CDR3 has 15 residues.

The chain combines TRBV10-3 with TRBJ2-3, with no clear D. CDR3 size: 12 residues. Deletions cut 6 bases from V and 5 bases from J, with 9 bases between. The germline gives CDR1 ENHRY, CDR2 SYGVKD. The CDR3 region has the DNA TGTGCCATCAGGGGAACAGAAGATACGCAGTATTTT. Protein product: CAIRGTEDTQYF.

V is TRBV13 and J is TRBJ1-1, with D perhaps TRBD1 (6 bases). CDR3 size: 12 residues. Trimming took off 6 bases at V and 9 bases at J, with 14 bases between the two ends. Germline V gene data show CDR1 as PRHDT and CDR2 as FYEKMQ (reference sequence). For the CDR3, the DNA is TGTGCCAGCAGACTAGGCAGGGGTCAAGCTTTCTTT. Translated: CASRLGRGQAFF. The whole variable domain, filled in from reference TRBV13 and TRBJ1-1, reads AAGVIQSPRHLIKEKRETATLKCYPIPRHDTVYWYQQGPGQDPQFLISFYEKMQSDKGSIPDRFSAQQFSDYHSELNMSSLELGDSALYFCASRLGRGQAFFGQGTRLTVV.

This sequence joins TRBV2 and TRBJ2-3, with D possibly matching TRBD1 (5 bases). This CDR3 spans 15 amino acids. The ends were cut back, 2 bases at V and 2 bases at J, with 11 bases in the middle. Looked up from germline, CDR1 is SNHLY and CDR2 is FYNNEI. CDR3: CASSEQGYFTDTQYF. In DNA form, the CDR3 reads TGTGCCAGCAGTGAACAGGGTTATTTCACAGATACGCAGTATTTT.

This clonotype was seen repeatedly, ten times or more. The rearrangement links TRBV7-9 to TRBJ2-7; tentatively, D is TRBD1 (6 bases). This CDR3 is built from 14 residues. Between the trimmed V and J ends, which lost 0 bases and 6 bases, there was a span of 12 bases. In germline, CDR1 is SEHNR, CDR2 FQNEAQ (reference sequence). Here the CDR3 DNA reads TGTGCCAGCAGCTTAGCGCAGGGCAGGGGCGAGCAGTACTTC. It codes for CASSLAQGRGEQYF.

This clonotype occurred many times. The CDR3, as DNA: TGCAGTGCCCGGGGGGCTGGATACGAGCAGTACTTC. Its translation: CSARGAGYEQYF. The rearrangement joins TRBV20-1 to TRBJ2-7, with D possibly matching TRBD2 (7 bases). V shed 6 bases and J shed 4 bases, with 13 bases lying between them. The CDR3 is made up of 12 amino acids. Germline V gene lookup returns CDR1 DFQATT and CDR2 SNEGSKA (reference sequence).

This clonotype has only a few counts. CDR3 bases: TGTGCCAGCAGTTACACCCTTGGTGAGCAGTTCTTC. It codes for CASSYTLGEQFF. The V call is TRBV6-6, the J call TRBJ2-1, with D unresolved. The CDR3 loop spans 12 amino acids. Germline assignment: CDR1 MNHNY and CDR2 SVGAGI (reference sequence). The V gene lost 2 bases and the J gene lost 9 bases, with 8 bases spanning the gap.

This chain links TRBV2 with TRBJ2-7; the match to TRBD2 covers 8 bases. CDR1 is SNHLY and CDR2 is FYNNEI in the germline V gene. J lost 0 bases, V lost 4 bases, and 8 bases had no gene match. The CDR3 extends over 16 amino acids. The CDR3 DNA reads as TGTGCCAGCAGTGTCCCCCTTAGCGGGGTCTCCTACGAGCAGTACTTC. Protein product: CASSVPLSGVSYEQYF.

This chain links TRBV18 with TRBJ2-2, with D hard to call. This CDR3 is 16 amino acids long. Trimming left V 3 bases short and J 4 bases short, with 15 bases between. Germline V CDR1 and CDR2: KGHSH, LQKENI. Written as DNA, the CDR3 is TGTGCCAGCTCACCGTACAGTGCTCAAGGCACCGGGGAGCTGTTTTTT. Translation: CASSPYSAQGTGELFF.